This T cell receptor beta chain stems from a study of neurological immune-mediated disorders. Notes on the study in general: HTLV-1-associated myelopathy had the most TCR clonal expansion, and multiple sclerosis had the least, less than healthy controls.

The sample holds many counts of this clonotype. What it binds is not known. MiXCR was run by TCRdb on the 5' RACE reads, yielding one entry per CDR3 protein. The profile covers tens of thousands of distinct CDR3 sequences, with around an eighth appearing a single time and 27% taken by the ten largest. This receptor was obtained from a woman in her 50s with HTLV-1-associated myelopathy (HAM/TSP). Sequenced input: PBMCs.

CDR3 amino acids: CASSPSWDRSTDTQYF. The CDR3 DNA is TGTGCCAGCTCACCAAGCTGGGACAGGAGCACAGATACGCAGTATTTT. This chain uses TRBV18 with TRBJ2-3; 8 bases agree with TRBD1. The trim removed 2 bases at V and 0 bases at J, leaving 4 bases unmatched. CDR1 is KGHSH and CDR2 is LQKENI in the germline V gene. The CDR3 extends over 16 amino acids. Complete variable domain (other parts from reference TRBV18 and TRBJ2-3): NAGVMQNPRHLVRRRGQEARLRCSPMKGHSHVYWYRQLPEEGLKFMVYLQKENIIDESGMPKERFSAEFPKEGPSILRIQQVVRGDSAAYFCASSPSWDRSTDTQYFGPGTRLTVL.